Following are 8 T cell receptor beta chains from one sample sequenced in a study of glioma-infiltrating T cells. Amplification of TCR alpha and beta CDR3 regions from RNA used iRepertoire nested multiplex PCR. TCRdb ran MiXCR on the multiplex PCR reads and lists one entry per CDR3 protein. The sample contains approximately 120,000 distinct CDR3 sequences, about 25% of which appear only once. Sequenced material: glioma tissue, nonneoplastic brain tissue, or PBMCs (not recorded which). These receptors all stem from a human donor with low-grade glioma or glioblastoma, undergoing nonglioma brain surgery, or in good health (not recorded which).

The rearrangement uses TRBV29-1 and TRBJ2-1; possible D gene TRBD1, 5 bases. The CDR3 is made up of 14 amino acids. Germline V CDR1 and CDR2: SQVTM, ANQGSEA. Between the trimmed V and J ends, which lost 7 bases and 0 bases, there was a span of 13 bases. In DNA, the CDR3 is TGCAGCGCCCAGGGTGGTTCCTCCTACAATGAGCAGTTCTTC. Its translation is CSAQGGSSYNEQFF.

The J gene is TRBJ2-4, the V gene TRBV12-3 or TRBV12-4; TRBD2 matches 7 bases. Losses at the gene ends were 7 bases for V and 9 bases for J; bases not matched to a gene: 6. This CDR3 comprises 12 residues. Here the CDR3 DNA reads TGTGCCAGCATGGGGGGGTTCGGCATTCAGTACTTC. Translation gives CASMGGFGIQYF.

Comments on this clonotype: Germline is not matched at one junction end, which may reflect a read error. This rearrangement joins TRBV20-1 to TRBJ2-7; the D gene is possibly TRBD2 (6 bases). CDR3 length: 14 residues. The germline V gene encodes CDR1 DFQATT and CDR2 SNEGSKA (reference sequence). CDR3 amino acids: CSAVSRGVSYEQSF. CDR3 nucleotides: TGCAGTGCTGTTAGCCGCGGGGTCAGCTACGAGCAGTCCTTC.

For this clonotype: Given the absence of the conserved phenylalanine or tryptophan at the CDR3 end, a read error is likely. This rearrangement joins TRBV19 to TRBJ1-1; D is undetermined. This CDR3 comprises 14 residues. V dropped 7 bases and J dropped 1 base, with 13 bases sitting between them. Germline CDR1 LNHDA, CDR2 SQIVND (reference sequence). CDR3 amino acids: CASTPARANTEAFI. The CDR3 nucleotides are TGTGCCAGTACCCCTGCGCGGGCGAACACTGAAGCTTTCATT.

The chain carries TRBV29-1 and TRBJ2-1; TRBD2 is a possible D gene (6 bases). V lost 5 bases and J lost 10, with 12 bases in between. The CDR3 sequence is 11 residues long. The germline gives CDR1 SQVTM, CDR2 ANQGSEA. The CDR3: CSVYGLNEQFF. CDR3 bases: TGCAGCGTTTACGGACTAAACGAGCAGTTCTTC.

Ten or more counts support this clonotype. The chain has TRBV6-2 or TRBV6-3 and TRBJ2-7; 7 positions agree with TRBD1. This CDR3 region has 13 residues. The junction had 5 bases not matched to a gene; V was cut back by 8 bases and J by 1 base. Germline V gene data show CDR1 as MNHEY and CDR2 as SVGEGT. Here the CDR3 DNA reads TGTGCCAGCGTCCGGACAGGTTCCTACGAGCAGTACTTC. This translates into CASVRTGSYEQYF.

J is TRBJ1-5 and V is TRBV4-2; D gene uncertain. V was cut by 0 bases and J by 6 bases, with 6 bases left in between. This CDR3 is 13 amino acids long. Germline V gene data show CDR1 as LGHNA and CDR2 as YNFKEQ. The CDR3 coding sequence is TGTGCCAGCAGCCAAGATTCGTTTCAGCCCCAGCATTTT. Translated, it gives CASSQDSFQPQHF.

This clonotype was recorded many times. This chain uses TRBV3-1 with TRBJ1-3; no firm D call. Germline CDR1 LGHDT, CDR2 YNNKEL (reference sequence). Trimming cost V 4 bases and J 1 base, with 8 bases left between them. This CDR3 region has 14 residues. This CDR3 is CASSPNRSGNTIYF. DNA of the CDR3: TGTGCCAGCAGCCCCAATCGATCTGGAAACACCATATATTTT. The full variable domain, rest sourced from reference TRBV3-1 and TRBJ1-3, is DTAVSQTPKYLVTQMGNDKSIKCEQNLGHDTMYWYKQDSKKFLKIMFSYNNKELIINETVPNRFSPKSPDKAHLNLHINSLELGDSAVYFCASSPNRSGNTIYFGEGSWLTVV.